The clone carrying this TCR beta chain was found a few times. Its antigen remains unidentified. Through a sample-barcoded 5' primer and a J-beta primer mix, a second PCR was run for roughly 7 to 11 cycles. Via MiXCR, TCRdb re-called the 5' RACE reads, giving one row per CDR3 protein. Of some 320,000 distinct CDR3 sequences listed, roughly 26% are singletons. These data come from a study of blood T cells in healthy people across ages. The wider study: Capture via template switching afforded approximately one barcoded beta molecule per two T cells.

The CDR3 loop spans 14 amino acids. Germline lookup yields CDR1 LGHDT and CDR2 YNNKEL (reference sequence). Study conclusions and caveats: From one million sequenced T cells, diversity estimates were lower bounds. The study found TCR beta diversity correlated strongly with naive T cell percentage.

The rearrangement joins TRBV3-1 to TRBJ2-5; D may be TRBD2 (5 bases). Matching the DNA end better, TRBJ2-1 makes the J call doubtful. Sequenced input: blood. The receptor was isolated from a woman aged 70-85 years in good health. The CDR3 protein is CASSQRAITNEQFF. CDR3 sequence (DNA): TGTGCCAGCAGCCAGCGGGCGATAACAAATGAGCAGTTCTTC.